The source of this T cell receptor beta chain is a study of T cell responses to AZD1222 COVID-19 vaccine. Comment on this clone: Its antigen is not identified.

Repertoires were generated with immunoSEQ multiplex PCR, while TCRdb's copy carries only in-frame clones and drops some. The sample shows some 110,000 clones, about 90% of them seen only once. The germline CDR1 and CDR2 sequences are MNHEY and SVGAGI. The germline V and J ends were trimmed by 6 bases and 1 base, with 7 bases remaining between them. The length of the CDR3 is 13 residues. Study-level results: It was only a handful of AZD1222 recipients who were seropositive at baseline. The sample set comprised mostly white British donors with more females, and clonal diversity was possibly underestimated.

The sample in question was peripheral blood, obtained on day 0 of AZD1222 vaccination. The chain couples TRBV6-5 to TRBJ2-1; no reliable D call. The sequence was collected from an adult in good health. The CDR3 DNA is TGTGCCAGCAGATCTAGGTCCTACAATGAGCAGTTCTTC. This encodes CASRSRSYNEQFF.